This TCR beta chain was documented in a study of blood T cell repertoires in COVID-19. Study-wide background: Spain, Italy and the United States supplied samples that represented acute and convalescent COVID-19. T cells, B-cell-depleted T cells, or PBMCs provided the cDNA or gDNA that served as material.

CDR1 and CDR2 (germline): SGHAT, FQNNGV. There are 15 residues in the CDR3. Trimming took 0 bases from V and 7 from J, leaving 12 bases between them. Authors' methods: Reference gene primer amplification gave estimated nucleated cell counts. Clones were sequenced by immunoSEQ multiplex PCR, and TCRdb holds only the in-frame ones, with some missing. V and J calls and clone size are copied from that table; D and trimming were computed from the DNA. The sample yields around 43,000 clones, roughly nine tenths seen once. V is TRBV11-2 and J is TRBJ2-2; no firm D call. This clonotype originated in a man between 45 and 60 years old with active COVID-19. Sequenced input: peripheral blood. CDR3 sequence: CASSLEPLVSGELFF. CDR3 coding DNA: TGTGCCAGCAGCTTAGAACCTCTTGTGAGCGGGGAGCTGTTTTTT.